The subject of this entry is one T cell receptor beta chain. Its cognate antigen is unknown. Primers included in the PCR were 60 Vbeta and 13 Jbeta primers. Generated by immunoSEQ multiplex PCR, the TCRdb table keeps only in-frame clones and is missing some. The sample lists 170,000 or so clones; 83% were seen once. Germline V gene data show CDR1 as MGHDK and CDR2 as SYGVNS. Unmatched junction bases numbered 9, after V lost 5 bases and J lost 9 bases. CDR3 length: 16 residues. This specimen comes from a study of cytomegalovirus exposure and HLA in healthy donors. Notes on the study in general: Despite most TCR sequences being rare, some public TCRs occurred in many donors. Reportedly, fewer N-insertions than the roughly 600-donor mean appeared in an Asian-associated ancestry cluster in a later analysis. The study put 150 or so TCR beta chains on its list as cytomegalovirus-associated. In a later analysis, about 17,000 TCR beta sequences were associated with HLA alleles at 0.05 false discovery rate.

Sample: PBMCs. The chain employs TRBV25-1 and TRBJ2-1, with 14 nucleotides matching TRBD2. The receptor's source is a man aged 45-65 years in good health and CMV-seronegative. In nucleotides, the CDR3 is TGTGCCAGCAGTTACGGGACTAGCGGGAGCCTTGCTGAGCAGTTCTTC. Its translation is CASSYGTSGSLAEQFF. Combining the CDR3 with reference TRBV25-1 and TRBJ2-1 gives the whole variable domain EADIYQTPRYLVIGTGKKITLECSQTMGHDKMYWYQQDPGMELHLIHYSYGVNSTEKGDLSSESTVSRIRTEHFPLTLESARPSHTSQYLCASSYGTSGSLAEQFFGPGTRLTVL.